These 5 T cell receptor beta chains originate from one sample sequenced in a study of T cell changes during pregnancy in multiple sclerosis (dated by TCRdb to between 2018 and 2021). Receptor libraries were prepared by the immunoSEQ multiplex PCR assay. Held by TCRdb, this immuneACCESS table contains in-frame sequences only and omits some clones. Under half of the omission traces to an unresolved V gene where checked; the cause of the rest is unknown. Present in this sample are 75,000 to 80,000 clones, around nine tenths of which were seen just once. Of the sample, around 1.8% falls within the top ten clones. This material consisted of peripheral blood, taken before pregnancy. The origin of the receptors is a female donor with multiple sclerosis, enrolled in a pregnancy study.

Regarding this clone: Other DNA sequences within the sample encode an identical CDR3. This sequence joins TRBV11-2 and TRBJ2-5; D is perhaps TRBD1 (5 bases). The V end was cut by 1 base, the J end by 5 bases, with 8 bases between. The CDR3 is 13 amino acids. The germline CDR1 and CDR2 sequences are SGHAT and FQNNGV. The CDR3 loop reads CASSLGQGETQYF. The CDR3 nucleotides are TGTGCCAGCAGCTTAGGCCAGGGCGAGACCCAGTACTTC.

This CDR3 is CASSLRDRGNEQFF. The CDR3 nucleotides are TGTGCCAGTAGCCTCCGGGACAGGGGTAATGAGCAGTTCTTC. This chain joins TRBV19 and TRBJ2-1, with 10 bases that match TRBD1. CDR1 is LNHDA and CDR2 is SQIVND in the germline V gene (reference sequence). This CDR3 region has 14 residues. V was pared by 6 bases and J by 7 bases, with 6 bases of the junction left unmatched. The full variable domain, in which reference TRBV19 and TRBJ2-1 provide the parts outside the CDR3, is DGGITQSPKYLFRKEGQNVTLSCEQNLNHDAMYWYRQDPGQGLRLIYYSQIVNDFQKGDIAEGYSVSREKKESFPLTVTSAQKNPTAFYLCASSLRDRGNEQFFGPGTRLTVL.

This sequence joins TRBV5-1 and TRBJ2-1; 13 nucleotides align to TRBD2. The J segment lost 9 bases and the V segment lost 4 bases, leaving 16 bases of the junction unmatched. The CDR3 is made up of 18 amino acids. CDR1 and CDR2 (germline): SGHRS, YFSETQ. This CDR3 is CASSPRPGLAGALGEQFF. Written as DNA, the CDR3 is TGCGCCAGCAGCCCTAGGCCTGGACTAGCGGGGGCGCTAGGTGAGCAGTTCTTC.

The chain is built from TRBV13 and TRBJ2-1; 13 bases align to TRBD2. CDR1 is PRHDT, CDR2 FYEKMQ, per germline (reference sequence). The V gene end was trimmed by 4 bases and the J gene end by 5 bases; junction bases not matched to a gene: 5. This CDR3 contains 16 residues. DNA of the CDR3: TGTGCCAGCAGCTCCGAAGGACTAGCGGGGGACAATGAGCAGTTCTTC. Protein product: CASSSEGLAGDNEQFF.

The chain is built from TRBV15 and TRBJ2-4, with TRBD1 as a possible D gene (6 bases). Looked up from germline, CDR1 is LNHNV and CDR2 is YYDKDF (reference sequence). CDR3 size: 14 residues. Trimming left V 0 bases short and J 7 bases short, with 10 bases between. Written as DNA, the CDR3 is TGTGCCACCAGCAGAGAGAGGGGGTACAACATTCAGTACTTC. As protein: CATSRERGYNIQYF.